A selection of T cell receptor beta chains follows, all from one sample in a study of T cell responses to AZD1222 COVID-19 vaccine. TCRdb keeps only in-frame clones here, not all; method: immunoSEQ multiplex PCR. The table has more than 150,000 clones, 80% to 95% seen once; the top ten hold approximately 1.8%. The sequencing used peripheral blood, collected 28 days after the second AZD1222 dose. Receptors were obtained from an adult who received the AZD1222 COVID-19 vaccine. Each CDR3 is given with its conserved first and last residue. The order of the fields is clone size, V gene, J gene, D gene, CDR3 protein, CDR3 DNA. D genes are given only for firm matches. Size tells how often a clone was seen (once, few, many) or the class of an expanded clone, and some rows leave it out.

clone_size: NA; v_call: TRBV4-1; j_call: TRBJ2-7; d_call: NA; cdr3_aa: CASSQDPVVSGYEQYF; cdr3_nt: TGCGCCAGCAGCCAAGATCCAGTGGTCTCTGGGTACGAGCAGTACTTC
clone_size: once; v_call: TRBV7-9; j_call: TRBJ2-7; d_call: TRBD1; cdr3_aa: CASSLGGQGAGEQYF; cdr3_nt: TGTGCCAGCAGCTTAGGAGGCCAGGGGGCTGGCGAGCAGTACTTC
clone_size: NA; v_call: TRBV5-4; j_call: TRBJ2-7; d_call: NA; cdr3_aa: CASSRTKREQYF; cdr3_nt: TGTGCCAGCAGCCGGACCAAGCGCGAGCAGTACTTC
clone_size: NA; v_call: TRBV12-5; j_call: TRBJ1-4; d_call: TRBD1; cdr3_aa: CASGRSGQGIATNEKLFF; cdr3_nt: TGTGCTAGTGGTAGGTCGGGACAGGGGATTGCAACTAATGAAAAACTGTTTTTT
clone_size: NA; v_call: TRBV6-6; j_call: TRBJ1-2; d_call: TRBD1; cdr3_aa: CASNDRGNYGYTF; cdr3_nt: TGTGCCAGCAACGACAGGGGAAACTATGGCTACACCTTC
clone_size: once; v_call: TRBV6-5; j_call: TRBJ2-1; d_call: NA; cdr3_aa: CASSPRGFDNEQFF; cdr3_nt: TGTGCCAGCAGTCCACGGGGCTTCGACAATGAGCAGTTCTTC
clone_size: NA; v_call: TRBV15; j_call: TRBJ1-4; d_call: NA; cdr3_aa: CATSREGVQMNEKLFF; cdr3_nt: TGTGCCACCAGCAGAGAGGGAGTCCAGATGAATGAAAAACTGTTTTTT
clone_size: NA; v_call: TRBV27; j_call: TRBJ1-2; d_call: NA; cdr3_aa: CASKDWRRSINYGYTF; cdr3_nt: TGTGCCAGCAAGGATTGGCGCCGGAGCATTAACTATGGCTACACCTTC
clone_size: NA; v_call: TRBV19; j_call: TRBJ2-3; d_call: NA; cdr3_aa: CASSIDLGTEIADTQYF; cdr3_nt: TGTGCCAGTAGTATAGATCTGGGGACTGAAATCGCAGATACGCAGTATTTT
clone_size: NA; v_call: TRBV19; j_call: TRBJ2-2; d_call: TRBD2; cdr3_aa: CASSMALAFPGELFF; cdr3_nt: TGTGCCAGTAGTATGGCACTAGCGTTCCCCGGGGAGCTGTTTTTT
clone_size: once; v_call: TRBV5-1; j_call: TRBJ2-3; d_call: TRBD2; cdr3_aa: CASSLRAALAQTGDTQYF; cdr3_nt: TGCGCCAGCAGCTTAAGGGCGGCACTAGCGCAGACGGGGGATACGCAGTATTTT
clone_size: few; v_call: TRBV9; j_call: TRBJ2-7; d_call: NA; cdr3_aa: CASSTRDHSSYEQYF; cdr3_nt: TGTGCCAGCAGCACCCGGGACCATAGCTCCTACGAGCAGTACTTC
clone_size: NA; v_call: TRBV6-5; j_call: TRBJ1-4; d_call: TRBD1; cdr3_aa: CASSRGEEKLFF; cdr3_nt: TGTGCCAGCAGCAGGGGGGAGGAAAAACTGTTTTTT
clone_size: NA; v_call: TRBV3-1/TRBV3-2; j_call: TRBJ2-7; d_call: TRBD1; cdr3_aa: CASSQGTGAWEQYF; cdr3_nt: TGTGCCAGCAGCCAAGGGACAGGGGCATGGGAGCAGTACTTC
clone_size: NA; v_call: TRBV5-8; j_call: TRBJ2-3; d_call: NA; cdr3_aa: CASSYRSEDTQYF; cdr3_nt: TGTGCCAGCAGCTACCGGTCAGAGGATACGCAGTATTTT
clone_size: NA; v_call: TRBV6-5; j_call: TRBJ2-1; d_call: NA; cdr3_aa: CASSYEGVNSYNEQFF; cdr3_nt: TGTGCCAGCAGTTACGAGGGAGTTAACTCCTACAATGAGCAGTTCTTC
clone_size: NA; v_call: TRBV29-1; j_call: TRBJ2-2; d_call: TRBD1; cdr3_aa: CSGIQGRTGELFF; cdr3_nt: TGCAGCGGAATACAGGGGCGGACCGGGGAGCTGTTTTTT
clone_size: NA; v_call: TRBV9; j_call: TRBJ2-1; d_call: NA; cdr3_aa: CASSVGPGGNEQFF; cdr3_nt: TGTGCCAGCAGCGTCGGTCCCGGCGGGAATGAGCAGTTCTTC
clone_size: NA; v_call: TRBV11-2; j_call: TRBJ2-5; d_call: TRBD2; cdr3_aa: CASSSGLAESQETQYF; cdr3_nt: TGTGCCAGCAGCTCGGGACTAGCGGAAAGTCAAGAGACCCAGTACTTC
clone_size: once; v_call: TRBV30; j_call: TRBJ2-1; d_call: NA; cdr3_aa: CAWRVANEQFF; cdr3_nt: TGTGCCTGGAGGGTAGCGAATGAGCAGTTCTTC
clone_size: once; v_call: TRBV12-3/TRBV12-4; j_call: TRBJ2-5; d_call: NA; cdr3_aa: CASSVRGTQYF; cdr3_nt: TGTGCCAGCAGCGTCAGGGGGACCCAGTACTTC
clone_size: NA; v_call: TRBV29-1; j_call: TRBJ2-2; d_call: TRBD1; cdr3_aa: CSVGKQGASAGELFF; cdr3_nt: TGCAGCGTGGGGAAACAGGGGGCCTCCGCGGGGGAGCTGTTTTTT
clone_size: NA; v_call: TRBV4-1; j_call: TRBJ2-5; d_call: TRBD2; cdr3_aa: CASSQVRGLEGFQETQYF; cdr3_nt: TGCGCCAGCAGCCAAGTACGTGGACTAGAGGGTTTCCAAGAGACCCAGTACTTC
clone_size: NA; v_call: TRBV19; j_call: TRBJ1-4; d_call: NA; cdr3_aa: CASSMGREEKLFF; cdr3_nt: TGTGCCAGTAGTATGGGCAGGGAGGAAAAACTGTTTTTT
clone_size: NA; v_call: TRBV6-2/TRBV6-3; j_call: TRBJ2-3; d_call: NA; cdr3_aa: CASSPLASGTDTQYF; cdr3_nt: TGTGCCAGCAGTCCACTAGCTTCCGGCACAGATACGCAGTATTTT
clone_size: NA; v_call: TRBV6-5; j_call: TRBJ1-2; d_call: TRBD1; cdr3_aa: CASRPGQFYGYTF; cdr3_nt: TGTGCCAGCAGACCGGGACAGTTCTATGGCTACACCTTC
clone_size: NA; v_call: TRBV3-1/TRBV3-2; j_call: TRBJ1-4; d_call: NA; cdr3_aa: CASSHAGHNEKLFF; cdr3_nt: TGTGCCAGCAGCCACGCCGGACATAATGAAAAACTGTTTTTT
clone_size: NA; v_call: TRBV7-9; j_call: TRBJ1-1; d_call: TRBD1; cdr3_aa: CASSLKGQKNTEAFF; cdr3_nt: TGTGCCAGCAGCTTAAAGGGACAGAAGAACACTGAAGCTTTCTTT
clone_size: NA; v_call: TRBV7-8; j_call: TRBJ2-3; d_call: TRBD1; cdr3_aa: CASSLVDRAPDTQYF; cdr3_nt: TGTGCCAGCAGCTTAGTAGACAGGGCGCCAGATACGCAGTATTTT
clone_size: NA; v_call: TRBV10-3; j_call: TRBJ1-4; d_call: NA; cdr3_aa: CAISGRQAAGEKLFF; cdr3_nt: TGTGCCATCAGTGGAAGACAGGCGGCTGGTGAAAAACTGTTTTTT
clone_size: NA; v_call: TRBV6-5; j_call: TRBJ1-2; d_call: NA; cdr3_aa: CASSYSADYGYTF; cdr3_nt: TGTGCCAGCAGTTACTCGGCCGACTATGGCTACACCTTC
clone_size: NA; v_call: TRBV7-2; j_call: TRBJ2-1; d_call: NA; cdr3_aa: CASSPGSYNEQFF; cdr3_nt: TGTGCCAGCAGCCCGGGGTCCTACAATGAGCAGTTCTTC
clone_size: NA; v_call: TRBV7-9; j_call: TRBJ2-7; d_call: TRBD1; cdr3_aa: CASSPGQGWGEQYF; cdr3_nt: TGTGCCAGCAGCCCCGGACAGGGCTGGGGCGAGCAGTACTTC
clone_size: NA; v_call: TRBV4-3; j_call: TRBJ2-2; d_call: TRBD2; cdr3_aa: CASSYHASGGTGELFF; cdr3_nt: TGCGCCAGCAGCTATCATGCTAGCGGGGGGACCGGGGAGCTGTTTTTT
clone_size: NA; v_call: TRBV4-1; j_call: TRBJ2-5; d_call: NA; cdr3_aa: CASSPTQGTMQQTQYF; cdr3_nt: TGCGCCAGCAGCCCGACCCAGGGTACCATGCAGCAGACCCAGTACTTC
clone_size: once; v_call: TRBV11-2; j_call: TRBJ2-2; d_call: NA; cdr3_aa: CASSLEDVGGSIYTGELFF; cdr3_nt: TGTGCCAGCAGCTTAGAGGACGTCGGCGGATCAATTTACACCGGGGAGCTGTTTTTT
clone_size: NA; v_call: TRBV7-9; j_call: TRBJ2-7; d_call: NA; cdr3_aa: CASSLMETLYEQYF; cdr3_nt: TGTGCCAGCAGCTTAATGGAGACCCTTTACGAGCAGTACTTC
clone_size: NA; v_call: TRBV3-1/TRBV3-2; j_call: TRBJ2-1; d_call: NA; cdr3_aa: CASSQDPTGLYNEQFF; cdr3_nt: TGTGCCAGCAGCCAAGATCCCACAGGACTCTACAATGAGCAGTTCTTC
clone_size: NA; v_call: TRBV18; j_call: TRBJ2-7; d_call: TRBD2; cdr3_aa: CASSPQQPGTSGSSYEQYF; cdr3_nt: TGTGCCAGCTCACCACAACAACCTGGGACTAGCGGGAGTAGCTACGAGCAGTACTTC
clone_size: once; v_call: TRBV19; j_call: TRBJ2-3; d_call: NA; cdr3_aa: CASSGQGIYTDTQYF; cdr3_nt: TGTGCCAGTAGTGGTCAGGGAATATACACAGATACGCAGTATTTT